Presented here are 17 T cell receptor beta chains from one specimen sequenced in a study of cytomegalovirus exposure and HLA in healthy donors. With 60 Vbeta and 13 Jbeta primers, the PCR was carried out. The data were produced by immunoSEQ multiplex PCR, yet TCRdb's version contains in-frame clones alone and is incomplete. The table lists 150,000 to 200,000 clones, roughly 85% of them singletons, with roughly 2.2% in the top ten. Sequenced input: PBMCs. Receptors were obtained from a man aged 18 to 29 in good health and CMV-seropositive.

The J gene is TRBJ2-5, the V gene TRBV2, with 7 bases that match TRBD2. V was clipped by 0 bases and J by 5 bases; unmatched bases: 12. The CDR3 runs 17 residues. Germline V gene lookup returns CDR1 SNHLY and CDR2 FYNNEI. The DNA of the CDR3 is TGTGCCAGCAGTGAAGCTCGGGGGGTAAGGAGTGGGGAGACCCAGTACTTC. Translation gives CASSEARGVRSGETQYF.

The gene calls are TRBV7-9 and TRBJ2-1, with 11 bases fitting TRBD1. Looked up from germline, CDR1 is SEHNR and CDR2 is FQNEAQ (reference sequence). The V and J ends lost 3 bases and 10 bases, in that order; junction bases with no gene match: 14. The CDR3 loop spans 17 amino acids. CDR3 DNA sequence: TGTGCCAGCAGCTTTGGGCTGGACAGGGGGCTGCCCCGGGAGCAGTTCTTC. Its protein product is CASSFGLDRGLPREQFF.

The DNA for the CDR3 is TGTGCCAGCAGCTTATACGTTGCAGGGCTGAACACTGAAGCTTTCTTT. It encodes CASSLYVAGLNTEAFF. The V and J genes are TRBV7-8 and TRBJ1-1, with a tentative D call TRBD1 (5 bases). The CDR3 is 16 amino acids. V shed 2 bases and J shed 0 bases, with 13 bases lying between them. Germline V lookup: CDR1 SGHVS, CDR2 FQNEAQ.

This chain uses TRBV5-8 with TRBJ2-3; 7 nucleotides align to TRBD1. J was trimmed by 3 bases and V by 5 bases; bases with no gene match: 9. The CDR3 covers 15 residues. CDR1 is SGHTS and CDR2 is YDEGEE in the germline V gene. CDR3 nucleotides: TGTGCCAGCAGTTCTAACAGGGGTGGAACAGATACGCAGTATTTT. It codes for CASSSNRGGTDTQYF.

The chain uses TRBV18 and TRBJ1-3; 7 nucleotides match TRBD1. CDR3 length: 14 residues. Germline-derived CDR1 and CDR2 are KGHSH and LQKENI. Trimming took 6 bases from V and 7 from J; bases not matched to a gene: 9. CDR3 residues: CASSRGQRWNTIYF. The CDR3 DNA sequence: TGTGCCAGCTCCCGGGGACAGCGTTGGAACACCATATATTTT. The whole variable domain, remainder taken from reference TRBV18 and TRBJ1-3, is NAGVMQNPRHLVRRRGQEARLRCSPMKGHSHVYWYRQLPEEGLKFMVYLQKENIIDESGMPKERFSAEFPKEGPSILRIQQVVRGDSAAYFCASSRGQRWNTIYFGEGSWLTVV.

This clone was recorded once. The V call is TRBV6-5, the J call TRBJ1-4; the match to TRBD1 covers 7 bases. The CDR3 contains 16 residues. With V trimmed by 4 bases and J by 4 bases, 9 bases remained unmatched. CDR1 MNHEY and CDR2 SVGAGI come from the germline V gene. The CDR3 DNA is TGTGCCAGCAGTTCCACAGACAGGGTCATTAATGAAAAACTGTTTTTT. This translates into CASSSTDRVINEKLFF.

In the case of this clone: Other DNA sequences from this sample encode an identical CDR3 as well. The chain links TRBV18 to TRBJ1-2, with a weak D call TRBD1 (6 bases). Germline assignment: CDR1 KGHSH and CDR2 LQKENI. The CDR3 is 13 amino acids. V lost 3 bases and J lost 6, with 11 bases in between. CDR3: CASSPRPGDGYTF. The CDR3 nucleotides read TGTGCCAGCTCACCTAGACCAGGGGATGGCTACACCTTC.

The V call is TRBV15, the J call TRBJ2-2; 8 bases match TRBD2. Germline loops: CDR1 LNHNV, CDR2 YYDKDF (reference sequence). This CDR3 comprises 16 residues. Trimming took 4 bases from V and 0 from J; bases not matched to a gene: 4. The CDR3 protein is CATSIGGGPNTGELFF. CDR3 bases: TGTGCCACCAGCATCGGCGGGGGGCCGAACACCGGGGAGCTGTTTTTT.

This clone has a single count. The rearrangement joins TRBV4-2 to TRBJ2-1, with a weak D call TRBD2 (7 bases). Germline CDR1 is LGHNA and CDR2 is YNFKEQ. The ends were cut back, 0 bases at V and 6 bases at J, with 24 bases in the middle. This CDR3 comprises 19 residues. CDR3: CASSQDRPRRTRGGNEQFF. The CDR3 DNA reads as TGTGCCAGCAGCCAAGATCGGCCTCGTAGGACTAGGGGGGGCAATGAGCAGTTCTTC.

This clone was counted once. The chain has TRBV28 and TRBJ2-7; 9 bases agree with TRBD1. V lost 6 bases and J lost 4; bases outside the gene matches: 10. CDR3 size: 15 residues. In germline, CDR1 is MDHEN, CDR2 SYDVKM. For the CDR3, the DNA is TGTGCCAGCAGCTCGACGACAGGGGGGTGGTACGAGCAGTACTTC. It yields the protein CASSSTTGGWYEQYF.

The chain joins TRBV18 to TRBJ1-6; unclear D gene. This CDR3 is 17 amino acids long. V dropped 3 bases and J dropped 2 bases, with 14 bases sitting between them. CDR1 is KGHSH, CDR2 LQKENI, per germline. CDR3 bases: TGTGCCAGCTCACCGGAGGCCGCCGGGGCCTATAATTCACCCCTCCACTTT. Translating gives CASSPEAAGAYNSPLHF. Full variable domain (remainder filled in from reference TRBV18 and TRBJ1-6): NAGVMQNPRHLVRRRGQEARLRCSPMKGHSHVYWYRQLPEEGLKFMVYLQKENIIDESGMPKERFSAEFPKEGPSILRIQQVVRGDSAAYFCASSPEAAGAYNSPLHFGNGTRLTVT.

Written as DNA, the CDR3 is TGTGCCAGCAGTTCGTGGACTTGGAACACCGGGGAGCTGTTTTTT. Translation: CASSSWTWNTGELFF. This sequence joins TRBV5-8 and TRBJ2-2; possible D gene TRBD2, 5 bases. The CDR3 sequence is 15 residues long. Trimming removed 5 bases at V and 1 base at J, with 12 bases between. Germline CDR1 is SGHTS and CDR2 is YDEGEE.

The rearrangement uses TRBV19 and TRBJ1-2; perhaps TRBD1 as D (6 bases). The germline V and J ends were trimmed by 5 bases and 6 bases, with 19 bases remaining between them. From germline, CDR1 is LNHDA and CDR2 SQIVND (reference sequence). The CDR3 spans 15 residues. This CDR3 is CASSSRRTALDGYTF. CDR3 sequence (DNA): TGTGCCAGTAGTTCCCGGAGGACAGCGCTTGATGGCTACACCTTC.

Of note for this clone: Other nucleotide sequences in the sample specify the same CDR3. The chain combines TRBV18 with TRBJ2-2, with TRBD1 matching 8 bases. After removal of 3 bases from V and 4 bases from J, the junction contained 1 base not matched to a gene. This CDR3 has 14 residues. Germline values: CDR1 KGHSH, CDR2 LQKENI. CDR3 nucleotides: TGTGCCAGCTCACCGGGACAGGCCACCGGGGAGCTGTTTTTT. This gives the protein CASSPGQATGELFF. The full variable domain, in which reference TRBV18 and TRBJ2-2 provide the parts outside the CDR3, is NAGVMQNPRHLVRRRGQEARLRCSPMKGHSHVYWYRQLPEEGLKFMVYLQKENIIDESGMPKERFSAEFPKEGPSILRIQQVVRGDSAAYFCASSPGQATGELFFGEGSRLTVL.

The V call is TRBV4-3, the J call TRBJ2-3; D might be TRBD1 (5 bases). The ends were cut back, 0 bases at V and 0 bases at J, with 13 bases in the middle. CDR3 size: 17 residues. CDR1 is LGHNA and CDR2 is YSLEER in the germline V gene. The CDR3 DNA follows: TGCGCCAGCAGCCAAGACAGGGTGGGGTCTAGCACAGATACGCAGTATTTT. Amino acid sequence: CASSQDRVGSSTDTQYF.

The chain combines TRBV11-2 with TRBJ2-5, with 7 positions matching TRBD1. With V trimmed by 5 bases and J by 2 bases, 8 bases remained unmatched. This CDR3 has 15 amino acids. Germline assignment: CDR1 SGHAT and CDR2 FQNNGV. The DNA of the CDR3 is TGTGCCAGCAGCCCCCAGGGCAGGGGGCAAGAGACCCAGTACTTC. Amino acids: CASSPQGRGQETQYF.

The chain joins TRBV7-6 to TRBJ2-1; a possible D gene is TRBD2 (7 bases). The CDR3 is 19 amino acids. The V end was cut by 4 bases, the J end by 2 bases, with 24 bases between. The germline CDR1 and CDR2 sequences are SGHVS and FNYEAQ. In DNA form, the CDR3 reads TGTGCCAGCAGCTATCTTATTTTCTCCTCGGGGGGCCCCTACAATGAGCAGTTCTTC. Its protein is CASSYLIFSSGGPYNEQFF.